Listed below are T cell receptor beta chains from one sample, sequenced in a study of control samples from healthy donors and cancer patients. Assay used: immunoSEQ multiplex PCR; TCRdb lists only in-frame clones, some missing. The sample contains approximately 58,000 clones, approximately 89% of which appear only once. The sample was PBMCs. The receptor set was obtained from a woman between 55 and 75 years old with lung cancer. CDR3s include the opening cysteine and the closing phenylalanine or tryptophan. D genes are given only for firm matches. Clone sizes are given selectively: once, few, many, or a class where the clone is expanded.

CDR3aa: CAWSVRSLGNTIYF; CDR3nt: TGTGCCTGGAGTGTTCGTTCTTTGGGGAACACCATATATTTT; abundance: once; j_gene: TRBJ1-3; v_gene: TRBV30; d_gene: .
CDR3aa: CASSRTGDGYTF; CDR3nt: TGTGCCAGCAGCCGGACAGGGGATGGCTACACCTTC; abundance: .; j_gene: TRBJ1-2; v_gene: TRBV11-2; d_gene: TRBD1
CDR3aa: CASSSSWTGPDTQYF; CDR3nt: TGCGCCAGCAGCTCGTCCTGGACAGGGCCAGATACGCAGTATTTT; abundance: .; j_gene: TRBJ2-3; v_gene: TRBV5-1; d_gene: TRBD1
CDR3aa: CASTPRETGIQETQYF; CDR3nt: TGTGCCAGCACTCCAAGGGAGACAGGTATCCAAGAGACCCAGTACTTC; abundance: .; j_gene: TRBJ2-5; v_gene: TRBV2; d_gene: .
CDR3aa: CASSPRQATTYEQYF; CDR3nt: TGTGCCAGCAGCCCTCGACAGGCGACAACCTACGAGCAGTACTTC; abundance: .; j_gene: TRBJ2-7; v_gene: TRBV3-1/TRBV3-2; d_gene: .
CDR3aa: CASSATQGDEKLFF; CDR3nt: TGTGCCAGCAGCGCCACGCAGGGAGATGAAAAACTGTTTTTT; abundance: .; j_gene: TRBJ1-4; v_gene: TRBV9; d_gene: .
CDR3aa: CASSQAQGGEKLFF; CDR3nt: TGTGCCAGCAGCCAGGCACAGGGGGGGGAAAAACTGTTTTTT; abundance: .; j_gene: TRBJ1-4; v_gene: TRBV4-2; d_gene: TRBD1
CDR3aa: CASSLWLAGVNEQFF; CDR3nt: TGTGCCAGCAGCTTGTGGCTAGCGGGAGTTAATGAGCAGTTCTTC; abundance: .; j_gene: TRBJ2-1; v_gene: TRBV5-8; d_gene: TRBD2
CDR3aa: CASSPSDTDTQYF; CDR3nt: TGTGCCAGCTCACCAAGTGATACAGATACGCAGTATTTT; abundance: .; j_gene: TRBJ2-3; v_gene: TRBV18; d_gene: .
CDR3aa: CASSPMDNTGELFF; CDR3nt: TGTGCCAGCTCACCAATGGACAACACCGGGGAGCTGTTTTTT; abundance: .; j_gene: TRBJ2-2; v_gene: TRBV18; d_gene: .
CDR3aa: CSVQDRTNTGELFF; CDR3nt: TGCAGCGTCCAGGACAGGACGAACACCGGGGAGCTGTTTTTT; abundance: .; j_gene: TRBJ2-2; v_gene: TRBV29-1; d_gene: TRBD1
CDR3aa: CASSEPPANEKLFF; CDR3nt: TGTGCCAGCAGTGAACCTCCGGCTAATGAAAAACTGTTTTTT; abundance: .; j_gene: TRBJ1-4; v_gene: TRBV2; d_gene: .
CDR3aa: CASSLRNRGSADTQYF; CDR3nt: TGTGCCAGCAGCTTACGGAACAGGGGGTCGGCAGATACGCAGTATTTT; abundance: .; j_gene: TRBJ2-3; v_gene: TRBV7-6; d_gene: TRBD1
CDR3aa: CASSLAGGTVDTQYF; CDR3nt: TGCGCCAGCAGCTTGGCGGGCGGGACCGTCGATACGCAGTATTTT; abundance: .; j_gene: TRBJ2-3; v_gene: TRBV5-1; d_gene: .
CDR3aa: CAWTPRTPNTEAFF; CDR3nt: TGTGCCTGGACCCCTCGGACACCTAACACTGAAGCTTTCTTT; abundance: .; j_gene: TRBJ1-1; v_gene: TRBV30; d_gene: .
CDR3aa: CASSQGPGANTEAFF; CDR3nt: TGCGCCAGCAGCCAAGGGCCGGGGGCGAACACTGAAGCTTTCTTT; abundance: .; j_gene: TRBJ1-1; v_gene: TRBV4-1; d_gene: .
CDR3aa: CASSWRETQYF; CDR3nt: TGTGCCAGCAGCTGGAGGGAGACCCAGTACTTC; abundance: .; j_gene: TRBJ2-5; v_gene: TRBV28; d_gene: .
CDR3aa: CASSQHGTGSNEKLFF; CDR3nt: TGTGCCAGCAGCCAACATGGGACAGGGAGTAATGAAAAACTGTTTTTT; abundance: .; j_gene: TRBJ1-4; v_gene: TRBV3-1/TRBV3-2; d_gene: TRBD1
CDR3aa: CASSLTGNDEKLFF; CDR3nt: TGCGCCAGCAGCCTGACAGGGAACGACGAAAAACTGTTTTTT; abundance: .; j_gene: TRBJ1-4; v_gene: TRBV5-1; d_gene: TRBD1
CDR3aa: CASSESRGGTEAFF; CDR3nt: TGCGCCAGCAGTGAGTCTAGGGGGGGCACTGAAGCTTTCTTT; abundance: .; j_gene: TRBJ1-1; v_gene: TRBV10-2; d_gene: .
CDR3aa: CASSAGGGGSPLHF; CDR3nt: TGTGCCAGCAGCGCAGGCGGAGGTGGTTCACCCCTCCACTTT; abundance: .; j_gene: TRBJ1-6; v_gene: TRBV9; d_gene: .
CDR3aa: CASSDYEQFF; CDR3nt: TGTGCCAGCAGTGACTATGAGCAGTTCTTC; abundance: .; j_gene: TRBJ2-1; v_gene: TRBV2; d_gene: .
CDR3aa: CASSFGTGTYEQYF; CDR3nt: TGTGCCAGCAGCTTTGGGACAGGTACCTACGAGCAGTACTTC; abundance: .; j_gene: TRBJ2-7; v_gene: TRBV5-6; d_gene: TRBD1